This T cell receptor beta chain comes out of a study of shared clonotypes between healthy human individuals. Overall study context: Participating donors consisted of a couple of women and a few men aged 18 to 49. CD4 naive cells filled three plates per donor, CD4 memory three, CD8 naive two and CD8 memory one.

The CDR3 spans 16 residues. The germline V gene encodes CDR1 GTSNPN and CDR2 SVGIG (reference sequence). V dropped 5 bases and J dropped 4; count of bases not matched to a gene: 11. Notes on the study in general: In a handful of donors, around 5% of naive CD4 clonotypes appeared in common. Generation of non-shared clonotypes was less probable than generation of clonotypes shared by all four donors.

Assay: immunoSEQ multiplex PCR; the TCRdb copy retains only in-frame clones and omits some. The sample comprises about 1 million clones, about 70% of which are singletons, and about 1.5% rests with the top ten. A few counts support this clone. The antigen remains unidentified. The chain has TRBV30 and TRBJ2-1, with 10 bases identical to TRBD2. What was sequenced was memory CD4+ T cells sorted from blood. The subset here: CD45RA-negative fraction. This receptor was obtained from a man in his late teens or twenties in good health. This chain's CDR3 is CAWGRRGTSAYNEQFF. The CDR3 bases are TGTGCCTGGGGCCGACGTGGGACTAGCGCGTACAATGAGCAGTTCTTC.